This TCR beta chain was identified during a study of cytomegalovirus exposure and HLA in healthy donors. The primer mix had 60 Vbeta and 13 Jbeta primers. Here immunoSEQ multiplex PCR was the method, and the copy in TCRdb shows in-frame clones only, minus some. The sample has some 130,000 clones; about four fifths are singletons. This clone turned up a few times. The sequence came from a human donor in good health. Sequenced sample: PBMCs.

The CDR3 DNA sequence: TGTGCCAGCAGCTTAGACAGGGTGAACACTGAAGCTTTCTTT. Its protein is CASSLDRVNTEAFF. The chain combines TRBV7-3 with TRBJ1-1; 7 bases are a match to TRBD1. In germline, CDR1 is SGHTA, CDR2 FQGTGA. The CDR3 has 14 residues. V lost 2 bases to trimming and J lost 0 bases; unmatched junction nucleotides: 0.